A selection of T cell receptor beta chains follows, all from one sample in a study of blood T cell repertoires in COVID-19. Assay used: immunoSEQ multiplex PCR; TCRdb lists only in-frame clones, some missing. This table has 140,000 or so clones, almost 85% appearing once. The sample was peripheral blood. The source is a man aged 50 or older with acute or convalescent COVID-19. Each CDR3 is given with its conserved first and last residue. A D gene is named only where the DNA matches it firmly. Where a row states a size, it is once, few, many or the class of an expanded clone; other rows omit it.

CDR3: CASSPRRGGGAADTQYF; DNA: TGTGCCAGCAGCCCTCGGAGGGGCGGGGGGGCCGCAGATACGCAGTATTTT; J: TRBJ2-3; D: TRBD2; size: .; V: TRBV9
CDR3: CASRHTQGGGNSPLHF; DNA: TGTGCCAGCAGACATACACAGGGGGGTGGCAATTCACCCCTCCACTTT; J: TRBJ1-6; D: TRBD1; size: .; V: TRBV7-9
CDR3: CASSQTGANAYQPQHF; DNA: TGTGCCAGCTCACAAACAGGGGCTAATGCTTATCAGCCCCAGCATTTT; J: TRBJ1-5; D: TRBD1; size: .; V: TRBV18
CDR3: CASSWLRDRVATEAFF; DNA: TGTGCCAGCAGTTGGCTCCGGGACAGGGTCGCCACTGAAGCTTTCTTT; J: TRBJ1-1; D: TRBD1; size: .; V: TRBV6-5
CDR3: CASSAGQPNEKLFF; DNA: TGCGCCAGCAGTGCGGGACAGCCTAATGAAAAACTGTTTTTT; J: TRBJ1-4; D: TRBD1; size: once; V: TRBV10-1
CDR3: CASSPQGNTEAFF; DNA: TGCGCCAGCAGCCCCCAGGGAAACACTGAAGCTTTCTTT; J: TRBJ1-1; D: .; size: .; V: TRBV10-1
CDR3: CAIRRDTGELFF; DNA: TGTGCCATCAGGAGGGACACCGGGGAGCTGTTTTTT; J: TRBJ2-2; D: .; size: .; V: TRBV6-5
CDR3: CASSLTSGPAYEQYF; DNA: TGTGCTAGCAGCTTAACTAGCGGACCTGCCTACGAGCAGTACTTC; J: TRBJ2-7; D: TRBD2; size: .; V: TRBV7-7
CDR3: CASSLGLPNTEAFF; DNA: TGTGCCAGCAGTTTGGGACTGCCGAACACTGAAGCTTTCTTT; J: TRBJ1-1; D: .; size: .; V: TRBV27
CDR3: CASSPGTGAYTEAFF; DNA: TGTGCCAGCAGTCCCGGGACAGGGGCTTACACTGAAGCTTTCTTT; J: TRBJ1-1; D: TRBD1; size: .; V: TRBV27
CDR3: CASIRRIGADTLPGANVLTF; DNA: TGTGCCAGCATAAGGCGAATTGGGGCAGACACCCTCCCTGGGGCCAACGTCCTGACTTTC; J: TRBJ2-6; D: .; size: .; V: TRBV27
CDR3: CATSLAGGPEDTQYF; DNA: TGTGCCACCAGTCTAGCGGGAGGGCCGGAAGATACGCAGTATTTT; J: TRBJ2-3; D: TRBD2; size: once; V: TRBV24-1
CDR3: CASRSGGWDTEAFF; DNA: TGTGCCAGCAGATCAGGGGGTTGGGACACTGAAGCTTTCTTT; J: TRBJ1-1; D: TRBD1; size: .; V: TRBV13
CDR3: CASSLEVPGDTQYF; DNA: TGCGCCAGCAGCTTGGAAGTCCCGGGGGATACGCAGTATTTT; J: TRBJ2-3; D: .; size: .; V: TRBV5-1
CDR3: CASQQGVSYNEQFF; DNA: TGTGCCAGTCAACAGGGGGTTTCTTACAATGAGCAGTTCTTC; J: TRBJ2-1; D: TRBD1; size: .; V: TRBV6-5
CDR3: CASVDSSNYGYTF; DNA: TGTGCCAGCGTTGACAGTTCTAACTATGGCTACACCTTC; J: TRBJ1-2; D: .; size: .; V: TRBV6-5
CDR3: CASSSPGQGPDTQYF; DNA: TGTGCCAGCAGCTCCCCGGGACAGGGCCCAGATACGCAGTATTTT; J: TRBJ2-3; D: TRBD1; size: .; V: TRBV5-4
CDR3: CASSLSTTEETQYF; DNA: TGTGCCAGCAGCTTAAGTACCACGGAAGAGACCCAGTACTTC; J: TRBJ2-5; D: .; size: .; V: TRBV7-3
CDR3: CASSGQSVYYGYTF; DNA: TGTGCCAGCAGCGGGCAGAGCGTGTACTATGGCTACACCTTC; J: TRBJ1-2; D: .; size: once; V: TRBV9
CDR3: CASSRGGVQETQYF; DNA: TGTGCCAGCAGTCGGGGGGGGGTTCAAGAGACCCAGTACTTC; J: TRBJ2-5; D: TRBD2; size: .; V: TRBV25-1
CDR3: CASSRSTSGINEQYF; DNA: TGTGCCAGTAGTCGATCGACTAGCGGGATCAACGAGCAGTACTTC; J: TRBJ2-7; D: TRBD2; size: .; V: TRBV19
CDR3: CSASQGGDQPQHF; DNA: TGCAGTGCTAGTCAAGGGGGGGATCAGCCCCAGCATTTT; J: TRBJ1-5; D: .; size: .; V: TRBV20-1
CDR3: CASSQAGMVHNEQFF; DNA: TGTGCCAGCAGCCAAGCAGGGATGGTCCACAATGAGCAGTTCTTC; J: TRBJ2-1; D: .; size: .; V: TRBV3-1/TRBV3-2
CDR3: CASSPPPGTEAFF; DNA: TGTGCCAGCAGCCCGCCGCCGGGCACTGAAGCTTTCTTT; J: TRBJ1-1; D: .; size: .; V: TRBV5-5
CDR3: CASSLPWATTDTQYF; DNA: TGTGCCAGCAGCTTACCCTGGGCGACCACAGATACGCAGTATTTT; J: TRBJ2-3; D: .; size: few; V: TRBV7-9
CDR3: CASSDAGLRTHNEQFF; DNA: TGTGCCAGCAGTGACGCGGGACTTAGGACCCACAATGAGCAGTTCTTC; J: TRBJ2-1; D: .; size: .; V: TRBV2
CDR3: CASSYPRNQETQYF; DNA: TGTGCCAGCAGTTATCCCAGGAATCAAGAGACCCAGTACTTC; J: TRBJ2-5; D: .; size: .; V: TRBV6-6
CDR3: CASSSTGTLRGEQYF; DNA: TGTGCCAGCAGCTCCACCGGGACTCTCCGCGGGGAGCAGTACTTC; J: TRBJ2-7; D: .; size: .; V: TRBV7-6
CDR3: CASSLSSPGANVLTF; DNA: TGTGCCAGCAGCTTAAGTAGCCCTGGGGCCAACGTCCTGACTTTC; J: TRBJ2-6; D: .; size: .; V: TRBV7-3